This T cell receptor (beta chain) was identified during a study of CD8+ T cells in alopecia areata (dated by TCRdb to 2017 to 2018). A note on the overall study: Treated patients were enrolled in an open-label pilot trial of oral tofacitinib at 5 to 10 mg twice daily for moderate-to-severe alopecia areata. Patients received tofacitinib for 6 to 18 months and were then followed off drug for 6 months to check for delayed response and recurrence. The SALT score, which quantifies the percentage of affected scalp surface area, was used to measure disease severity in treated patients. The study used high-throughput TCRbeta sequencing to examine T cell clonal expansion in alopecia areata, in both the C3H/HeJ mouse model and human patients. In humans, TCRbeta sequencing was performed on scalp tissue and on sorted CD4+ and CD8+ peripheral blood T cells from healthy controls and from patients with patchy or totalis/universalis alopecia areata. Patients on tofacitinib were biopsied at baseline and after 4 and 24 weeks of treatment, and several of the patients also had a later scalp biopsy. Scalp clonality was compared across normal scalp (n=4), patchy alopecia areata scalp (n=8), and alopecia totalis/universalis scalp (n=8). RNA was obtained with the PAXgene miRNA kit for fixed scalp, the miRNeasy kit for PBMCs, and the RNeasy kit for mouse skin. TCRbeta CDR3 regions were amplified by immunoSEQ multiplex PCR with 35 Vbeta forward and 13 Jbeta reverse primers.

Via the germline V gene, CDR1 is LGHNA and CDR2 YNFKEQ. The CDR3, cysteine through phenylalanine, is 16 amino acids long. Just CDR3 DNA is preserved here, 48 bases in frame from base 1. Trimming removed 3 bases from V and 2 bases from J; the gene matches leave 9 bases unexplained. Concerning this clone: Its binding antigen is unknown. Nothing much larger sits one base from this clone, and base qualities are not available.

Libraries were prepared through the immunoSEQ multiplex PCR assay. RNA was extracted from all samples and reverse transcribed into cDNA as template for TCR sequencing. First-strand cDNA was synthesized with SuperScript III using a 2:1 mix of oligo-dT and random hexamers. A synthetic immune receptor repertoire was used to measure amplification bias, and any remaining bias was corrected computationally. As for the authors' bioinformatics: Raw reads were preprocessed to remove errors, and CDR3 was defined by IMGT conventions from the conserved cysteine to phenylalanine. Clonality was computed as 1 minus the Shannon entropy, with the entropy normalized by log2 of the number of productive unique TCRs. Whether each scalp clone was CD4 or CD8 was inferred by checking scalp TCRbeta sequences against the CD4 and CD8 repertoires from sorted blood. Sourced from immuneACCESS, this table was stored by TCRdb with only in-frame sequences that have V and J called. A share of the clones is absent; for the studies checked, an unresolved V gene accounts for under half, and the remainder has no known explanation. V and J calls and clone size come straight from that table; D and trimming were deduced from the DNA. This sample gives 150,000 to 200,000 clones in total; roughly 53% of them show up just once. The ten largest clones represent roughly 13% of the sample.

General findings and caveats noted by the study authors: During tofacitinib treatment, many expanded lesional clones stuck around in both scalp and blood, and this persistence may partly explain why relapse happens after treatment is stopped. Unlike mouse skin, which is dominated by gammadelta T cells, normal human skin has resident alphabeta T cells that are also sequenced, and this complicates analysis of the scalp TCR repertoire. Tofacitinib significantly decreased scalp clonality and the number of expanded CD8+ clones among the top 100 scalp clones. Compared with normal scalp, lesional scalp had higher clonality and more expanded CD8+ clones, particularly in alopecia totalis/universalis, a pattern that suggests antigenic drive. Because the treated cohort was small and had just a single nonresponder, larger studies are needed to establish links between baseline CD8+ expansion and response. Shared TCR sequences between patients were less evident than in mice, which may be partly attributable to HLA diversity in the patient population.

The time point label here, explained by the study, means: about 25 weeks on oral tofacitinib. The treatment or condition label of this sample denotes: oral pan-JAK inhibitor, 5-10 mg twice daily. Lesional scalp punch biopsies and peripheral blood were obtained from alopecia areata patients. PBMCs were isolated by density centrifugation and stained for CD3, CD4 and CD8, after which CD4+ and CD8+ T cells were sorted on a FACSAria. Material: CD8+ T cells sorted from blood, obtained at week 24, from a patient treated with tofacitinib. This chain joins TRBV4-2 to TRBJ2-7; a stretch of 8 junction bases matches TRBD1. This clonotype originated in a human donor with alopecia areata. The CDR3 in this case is CASSQINGGQAYEQYF. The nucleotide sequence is TGTGCCAGCAGCCAGATAAACGGGGGACAGGCCTACGAGCAGTACTTC.